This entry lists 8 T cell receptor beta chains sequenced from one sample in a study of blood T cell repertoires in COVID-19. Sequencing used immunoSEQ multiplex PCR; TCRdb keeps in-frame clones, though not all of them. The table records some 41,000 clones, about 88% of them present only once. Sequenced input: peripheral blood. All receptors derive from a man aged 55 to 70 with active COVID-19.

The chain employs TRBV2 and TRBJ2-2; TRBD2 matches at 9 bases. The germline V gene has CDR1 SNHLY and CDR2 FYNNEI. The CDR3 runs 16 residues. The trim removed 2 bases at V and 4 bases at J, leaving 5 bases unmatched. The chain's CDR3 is CASSESGRMLTGELFF. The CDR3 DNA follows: TGTGCCAGCAGTGAAAGCGGGAGGATGCTCACCGGGGAGCTGTTTTTT. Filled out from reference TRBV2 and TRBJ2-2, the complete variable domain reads EPEVTQTPSHQVTQMGQEVILRCVPISNHLYFYWYRQILGQKVEFLVSFYNNEISEKSEIFDDQFSVERPDGSNFTLKIRSTKLEDSAMYFCASSESGRMLTGELFFGEGSRLTVL.

The CDR3, as DNA: TGCGCCAGCAGCCAAAGTTCGGGATCGAGCTATGGCTACACCTTC. As protein: CASSQSSGSSYGYTF. J is TRBJ1-2 and V is TRBV4-3; no firm D call. The germline V and J ends were trimmed by 2 bases and 4 bases, with 14 bases remaining between them. Germline lookup yields CDR1 LGHNA and CDR2 YSLEER. This CDR3 region has 15 residues.

The CDR3 spells CASSTSVREDTQYF. CDR3 coding DNA: TGTGCCAGCAGCACTAGCGTCCGGGAAGATACGCAGTATTTT. This chain joins TRBV13 and TRBJ2-3; 7 bases are a match to TRBD2. The CDR3 has 14 residues. Germline CDR1 PRHDT, CDR2 FYEKMQ (reference sequence). V lost 5 bases, J lost 5 bases, and 7 bases stayed unmatched.

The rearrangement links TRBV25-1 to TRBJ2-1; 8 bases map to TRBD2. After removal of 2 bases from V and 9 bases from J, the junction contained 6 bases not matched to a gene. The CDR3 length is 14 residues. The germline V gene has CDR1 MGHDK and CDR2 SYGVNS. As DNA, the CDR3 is TGTGCCAGCAGTGAAGGGGGACTAGTTGGTGAGCAGTTCTTC. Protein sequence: CASSEGGLVGEQFF.

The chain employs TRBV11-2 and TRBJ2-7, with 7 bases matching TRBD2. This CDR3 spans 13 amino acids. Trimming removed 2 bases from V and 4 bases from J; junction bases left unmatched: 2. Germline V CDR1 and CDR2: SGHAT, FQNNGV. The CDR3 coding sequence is TGTGCCAGCAGCTTATCCGGGGGGTACGAGCAGTACTTC. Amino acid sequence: CASSLSGGYEQYF.

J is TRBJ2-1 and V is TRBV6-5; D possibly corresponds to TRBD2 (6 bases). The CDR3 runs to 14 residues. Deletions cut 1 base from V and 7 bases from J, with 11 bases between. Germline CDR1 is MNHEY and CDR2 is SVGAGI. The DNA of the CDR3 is TGTGCCAGCAGTTACTGGGGGGAACCGAATGAGCAGTTCTTC. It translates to CASSYWGEPNEQFF.

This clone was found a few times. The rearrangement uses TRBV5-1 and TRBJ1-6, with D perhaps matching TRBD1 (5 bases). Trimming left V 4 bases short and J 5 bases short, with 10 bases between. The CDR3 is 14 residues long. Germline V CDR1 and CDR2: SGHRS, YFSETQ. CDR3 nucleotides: TGCGCCAGCAGCCAGGACATCGATAATTCACCCCTCCACTTT. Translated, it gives CASSQDIDNSPLHF.

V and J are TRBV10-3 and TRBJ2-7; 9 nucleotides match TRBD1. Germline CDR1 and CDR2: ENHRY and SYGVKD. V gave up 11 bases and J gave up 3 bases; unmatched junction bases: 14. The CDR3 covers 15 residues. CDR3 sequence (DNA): TGTGCCGCCTCGTCGGGGACAGGGTTAAACTACGAGCAGTACTTC. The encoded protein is CAASSGTGLNYEQYF.